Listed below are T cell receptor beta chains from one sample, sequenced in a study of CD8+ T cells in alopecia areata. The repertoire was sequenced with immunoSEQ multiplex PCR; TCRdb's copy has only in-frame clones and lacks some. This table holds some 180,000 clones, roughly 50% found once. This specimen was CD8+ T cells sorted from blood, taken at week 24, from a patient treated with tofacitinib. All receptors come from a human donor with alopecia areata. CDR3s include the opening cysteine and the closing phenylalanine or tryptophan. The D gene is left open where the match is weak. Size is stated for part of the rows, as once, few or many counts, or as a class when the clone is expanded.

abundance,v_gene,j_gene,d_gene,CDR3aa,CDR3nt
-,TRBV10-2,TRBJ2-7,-,CASGGGESYEQYF,TGCGCCAGCGGGGGCGGGGAATCATACGAGCAGTACTTC
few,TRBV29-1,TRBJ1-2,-,CSTREGNGYTF,TGCAGCACCCGTGAGGGTAATGGCTACACCTTC
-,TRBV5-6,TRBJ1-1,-,CASQWARGFTEAFF,TGTGCCAGCCAATGGGCGAGGGGGTTCACTGAAGCTTTCTTT
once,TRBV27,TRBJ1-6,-,CASSLAGARPLHF,TGTGCCAGCAGTTTAGCGGGGGCAAGACCCCTCCACTTT
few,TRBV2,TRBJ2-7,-,CASSEAGVEGDEQYF,TGTGCCAGCAGTGAAGCGGGGGTAGAAGGGGACGAGCAGTACTTC
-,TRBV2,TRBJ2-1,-,CASSEAGLPSDEQFF,TGTGCCAGCAGTGAAGCGGGTCTACCCTCCGATGAGCAGTTCTTC
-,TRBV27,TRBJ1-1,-,CATRGALMDTEAFF,TGTGCCACCCGGGGGGCCCTGATGGACACTGAAGCTTTCTTT
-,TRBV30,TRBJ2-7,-,CAWSVGLSYEQYF,TGTGCCTGGAGTGTAGGCCTATCCTACGAGCAGTACTTC
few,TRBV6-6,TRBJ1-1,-,CASGGGHTEAFF,TGTGCCAGCGGGGGTGGGCACACTGAAGCTTTCTTT
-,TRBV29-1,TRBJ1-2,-,CSVDYGWGYTF,TGCAGCGTTGATTACGGTTGGGGCTACACCTTC
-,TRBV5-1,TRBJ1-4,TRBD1,CASSLRQGDEKLFF,TGCGCCAGCAGCCTCCGACAGGGGGATGAAAAACTGTTTTTT
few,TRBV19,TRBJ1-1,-,CASSSAGPTEAFF,TGTGCCAGTAGTAGCGCAGGGCCCACTGAAGCTTTCTTT
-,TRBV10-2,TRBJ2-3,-,CASSELGSTDTQYF,TGCGCCAGCAGTGAGTTGGGGTCCACAGATACGCAGTATTTT
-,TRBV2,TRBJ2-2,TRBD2,CASSDPSGGATGELFF,TGTGCCAGCAGTGACCCTAGCGGGGGTGCCACCGGGGAGCTGTTTTTT
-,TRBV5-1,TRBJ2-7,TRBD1,CASSLGDRVDEQYF,TGCGCCAGCAGCTTGGGGGACAGGGTTGACGAGCAGTACTTC
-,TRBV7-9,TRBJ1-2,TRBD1,CASSRRDRILYGYTF,TGTGCCAGCAGCCGACGGGACAGGATCCTTTATGGCTACACCTTC
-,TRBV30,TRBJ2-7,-,CAWSDSGFRSYEQYF,TGTGCCTGGAGTGATAGCGGTTTTCGATCCTACGAGCAGTACTTC
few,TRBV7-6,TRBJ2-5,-,CASSFISDQETQYF,TGTGCCAGCAGCTTTATCAGTGACCAAGAGACCCAGTACTTC
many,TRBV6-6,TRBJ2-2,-,CASTTWGDGTGELFF,TGTGCCAGCACGACTTGGGGAGATGGAACCGGGGAGCTGTTTTTT
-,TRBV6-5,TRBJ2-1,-,CASSYSDSPYNEQFF,TGTGCCAGCAGTTACTCGGACAGTCCCTACAATGAGCAGTTCTTC
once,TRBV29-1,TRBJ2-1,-,CSVRSGAPGSHEQFF,TGCAGCGTTCGTTCGGGGGCCCCGGGATCGCATGAGCAGTTCTTC
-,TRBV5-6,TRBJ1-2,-,CASSPSLSYGYTF,TGTGCCAGCAGCCCGAGTCTATCCTATGGCTACACCTTC
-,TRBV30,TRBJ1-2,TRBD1,CAWSVGQGPHYGYTF,TGTGCCTGGAGTGTGGGACAGGGGCCGCACTATGGCTACACCTTC
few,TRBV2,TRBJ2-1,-,CATQVGYNEQFF,TGTGCCACCCAAGTGGGTTACAATGAGCAGTTCTTC
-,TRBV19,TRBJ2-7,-,CASSTGYEQYF,TGTGCCAGTTCCACAGGCTACGAGCAGTACTTC
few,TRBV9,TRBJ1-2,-,CASSVEEMQVGSDGFLGYTF,TGTGCCAGCAGCGTAGAGGAAATGCAAGTGGGGTCCGACGGGTTTTTAGGCTACACCTTC
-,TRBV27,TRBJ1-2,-,CASSAGYGYTF,TGTGCCAGCAGTGCAGGGTATGGCTACACCTTC
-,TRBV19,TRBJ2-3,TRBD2,CASSIGRNTQYF,TGTGCCAGTAGTATCGGGAGGAATACGCAGTATTTT
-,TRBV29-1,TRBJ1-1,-,CSVDVGLMNTEAFF,TGCAGCGTTGATGTGGGGTTAATGAACACTGAAGCTTTCTTT
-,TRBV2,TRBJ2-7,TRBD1,CASSEGTGPYEQYF,TGTGCCAGCAGTGAAGGGACAGGACCCTACGAGCAGTACTTC
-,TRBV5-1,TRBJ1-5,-,CASSLAGQVAQPQHF,TGCGCCAGCAGCTTGGCCGGGCAGGTTGCTCAGCCCCAGCATTTT
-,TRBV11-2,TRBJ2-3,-,CASSEDTQYF,TGTGCCAGCAGCGAAGATACGCAGTATTTT
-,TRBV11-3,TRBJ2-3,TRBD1,CASSPRGQGIEDTQYF,TGTGCCAGCAGCCCCCGGGGACAGGGGATCGAAGATACGCAGTATTTT
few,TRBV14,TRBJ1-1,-,CASSQVGASKRFF,TGTGCCAGCAGCCAAGTGGGGGCTTCAAAGCGCTTCTTT
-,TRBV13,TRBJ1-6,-,CASSLSFGGPNSPLHF,TGTGCCAGCAGCTTAAGTTTCGGGGGACCCAATTCACCCCTCCACTTT
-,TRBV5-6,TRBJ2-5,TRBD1,CASSIGTGGPQYF,TGTGCCAGCAGTATAGGGACAGGAGGTCCCCAGTACTTC
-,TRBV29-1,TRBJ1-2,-,CSADGPVANYGYTF,TGCAGCGCCGACGGGCCGGTAGCTAACTATGGCTACACCTTC
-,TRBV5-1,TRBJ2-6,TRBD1,CASSLTGGPSSGANVLTF,TGCGCCAGCAGCTTGACAGGGGGCCCATCCTCTGGGGCCAACGTCCTGACTTTC
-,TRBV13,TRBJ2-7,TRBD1,CASSPDRAHEQYF,TGTGCCAGCAGCCCCGACAGGGCACACGAGCAGTACTTC
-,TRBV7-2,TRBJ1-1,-,CASSLGTNTEAFF,TGTGCCAGCAGCTTAGGCACGAACACTGAAGCTTTCTTT
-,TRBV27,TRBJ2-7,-,CASSSGPKLGEQYF,TGTGCCAGCAGTTCCGGACCGAAATTGGGCGAGCAGTACTTC
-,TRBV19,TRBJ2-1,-,CASKSGPGQFF,TGTGCCAGTAAGTCGGGACCAGGGCAGTTCTTC
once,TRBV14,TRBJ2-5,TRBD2,CASSQEGSGGPRETQYF,TGTGCCAGCAGCCAAGAGGGTAGCGGGGGCCCTCGGGAGACCCAGTACTTC
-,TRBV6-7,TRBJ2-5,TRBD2,CASSYGLAGGSQETQYF,TGTGCCAGCAGTTACGGACTAGCGGGGGGATCTCAAGAGACCCAGTACTTC
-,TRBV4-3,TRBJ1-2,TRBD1,CASSLDRVGSYGYTF,TGCGCCAGCAGCCTGGACAGGGTCGGAAGCTATGGCTACACCTTC
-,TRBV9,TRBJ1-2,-,CASSETLLGRNYGYTF,TGTGCCAGCAGCGAGACGCTCCTCGGCAGGAACTATGGCTACACCTTC
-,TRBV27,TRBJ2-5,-,CASGNRVEETQYF,TGTGCCAGCGGTAACAGGGTTGAAGAGACCCAGTACTTC
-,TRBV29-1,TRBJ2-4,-,CSALSGIKTLPNIQYF,TGCAGCGCGCTCTCCGGGATTAAGACCTTGCCAAACATTCAGTACTTC